The present entry profiles one T cell receptor (beta chain) with its context. Its cognate antigen is unknown. The entry originates in a study of cytomegalovirus exposure and HLA in healthy donors. Regarding the study as a whole: Associated with cytomegalovirus, according to the listing, were approximately 160 TCR beta chains.

Germline CDR1 SGHTA, CDR2 FQGNSA. V trimming: 0 bases; J trimming: 2 bases; junction bases outside the gene matches: 3. The CDR3 runs 16 residues. The PCR made use of 60 Vbeta and 13 Jbeta primers. Assay: immunoSEQ multiplex PCR; the TCRdb copy retains only in-frame clones and omits some. The sample consists of more than 65,000 clones, roughly four fifths of them appearing once. The sequenced sample consisted of PBMCs. The rearrangement joins TRBV7-2 to TRBJ2-1; 8 nucleotides line up with TRBD1. The sequence came from a woman aged 55-70 years in good health and CMV-seropositive. CDR3 sequence reads: CASSLAGRGPYNEQFF. The CDR3 region has the DNA TGTGCCAGCAGCTTAGCGGGCAGGGGGCCCTACAATGAGCAGTTCTTC.